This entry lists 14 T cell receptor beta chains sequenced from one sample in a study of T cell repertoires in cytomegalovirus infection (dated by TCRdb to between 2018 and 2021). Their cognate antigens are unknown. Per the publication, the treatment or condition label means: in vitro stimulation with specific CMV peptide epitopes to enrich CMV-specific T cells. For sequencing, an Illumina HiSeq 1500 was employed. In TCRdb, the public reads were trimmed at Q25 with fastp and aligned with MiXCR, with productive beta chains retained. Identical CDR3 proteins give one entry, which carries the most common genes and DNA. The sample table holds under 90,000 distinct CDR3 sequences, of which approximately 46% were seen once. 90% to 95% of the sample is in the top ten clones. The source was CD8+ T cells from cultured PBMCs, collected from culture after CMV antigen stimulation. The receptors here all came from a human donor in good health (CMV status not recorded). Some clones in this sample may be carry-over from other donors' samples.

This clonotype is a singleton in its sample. This CDR3 reads CASSQTSGGHRRKETQYF. CDR3 nucleotide sequence: TGTGCCAGCAGCCAGACTAGCGGGGGGCACAGGAGAAAGGAGACCCAGTACTTC. V and J are TRBV7-4 and TRBJ2-5; TRBD2 matches at 13 bases. V shed 5 bases and J 5 bases; nucleotides not matched to a gene: 14. This CDR3 contains 18 residues. Looked up from germline, CDR1 is SGHVT and CDR2 is SQSDAQ.

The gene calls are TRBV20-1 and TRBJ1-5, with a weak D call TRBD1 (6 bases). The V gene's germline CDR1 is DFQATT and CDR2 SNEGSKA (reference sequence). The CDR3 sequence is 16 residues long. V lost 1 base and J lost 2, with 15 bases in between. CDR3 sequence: CSARATRTVGNQPQHF. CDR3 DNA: TGCAGTGCTAGAGCCACTAGGACAGTCGGCAATCAGCCCCAGCATTTT.

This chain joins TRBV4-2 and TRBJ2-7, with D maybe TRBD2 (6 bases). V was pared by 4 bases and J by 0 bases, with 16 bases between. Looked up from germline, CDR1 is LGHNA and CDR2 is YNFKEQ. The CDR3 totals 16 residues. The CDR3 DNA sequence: TGTGCCAGCAGCCTGTCCCGGGAGCCCTTCTCCTACGAGCAGTACTTC. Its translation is CASSLSREPFSYEQYF.

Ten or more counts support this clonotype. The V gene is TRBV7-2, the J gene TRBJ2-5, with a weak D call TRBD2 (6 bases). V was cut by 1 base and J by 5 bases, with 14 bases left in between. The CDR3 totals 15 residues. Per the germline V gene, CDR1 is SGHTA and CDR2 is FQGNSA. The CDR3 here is CASSLEDGSGETQYF. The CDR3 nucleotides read TGTGCCAGCAGCTTAGAGGACGGGAGTGGTGAGACCCAGTACTTC.

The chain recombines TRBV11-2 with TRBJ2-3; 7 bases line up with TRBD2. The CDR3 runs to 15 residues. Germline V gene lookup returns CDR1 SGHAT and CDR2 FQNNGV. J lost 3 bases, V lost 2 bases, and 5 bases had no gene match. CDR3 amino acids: CASSLRREITDTQYF. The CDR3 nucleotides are TGTGCCAGCAGCTTAAGGCGGGAGATAACAGATACGCAGTATTTT.

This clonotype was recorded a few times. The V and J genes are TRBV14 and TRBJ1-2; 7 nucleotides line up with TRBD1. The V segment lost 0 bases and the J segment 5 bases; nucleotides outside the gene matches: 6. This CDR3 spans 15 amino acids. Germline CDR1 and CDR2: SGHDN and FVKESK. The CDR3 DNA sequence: TGTGCCAGCAGCCAAGACCGACAGGGAAGGTATGGCTACACCTTC. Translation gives CASSQDRQGRYGYTF.

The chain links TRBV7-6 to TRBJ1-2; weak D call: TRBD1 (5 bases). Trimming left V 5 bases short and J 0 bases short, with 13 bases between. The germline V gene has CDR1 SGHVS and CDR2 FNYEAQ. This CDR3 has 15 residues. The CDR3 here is CASSPRKGPNYGYTF. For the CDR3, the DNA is TGTGCCAGCAGCCCTCGGAAGGGGCCTAACTATGGCTACACCTTC.

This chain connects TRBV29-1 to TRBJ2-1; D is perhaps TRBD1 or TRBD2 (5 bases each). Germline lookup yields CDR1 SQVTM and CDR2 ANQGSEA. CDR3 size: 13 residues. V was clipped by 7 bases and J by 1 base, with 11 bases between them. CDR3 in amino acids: CSAQGRSYNEQFF. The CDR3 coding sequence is TGCAGCGCCCAGGGACGGTCCTACAATGAGCAGTTCTTC.

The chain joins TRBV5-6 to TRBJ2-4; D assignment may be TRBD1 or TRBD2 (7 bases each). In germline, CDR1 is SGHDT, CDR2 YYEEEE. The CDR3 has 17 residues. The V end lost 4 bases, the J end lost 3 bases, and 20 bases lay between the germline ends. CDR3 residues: CASSAGLQGRDKNIQYF. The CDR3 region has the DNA TGTGCCAGCAGCGCCGGCCTACAGGGGAGGGACAAAAACATTCAGTACTTC.

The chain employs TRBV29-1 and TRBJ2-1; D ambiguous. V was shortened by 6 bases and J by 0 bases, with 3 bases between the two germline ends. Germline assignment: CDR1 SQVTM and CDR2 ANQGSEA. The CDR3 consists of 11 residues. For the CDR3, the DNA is TGCAGCGTAGCCTCCTACAATGAGCAGTTCTTC. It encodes CSVASYNEQFF.

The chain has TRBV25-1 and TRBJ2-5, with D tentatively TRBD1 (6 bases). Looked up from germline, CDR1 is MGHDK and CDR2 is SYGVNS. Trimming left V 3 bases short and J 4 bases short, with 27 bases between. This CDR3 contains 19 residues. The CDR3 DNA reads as TGTGCCAGCAGTGATACAGGGTACTCACCAAGAGGAGTCCGAGAGACCCAGTACTTC. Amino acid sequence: CASSDTGYSPRGVRETQYF.

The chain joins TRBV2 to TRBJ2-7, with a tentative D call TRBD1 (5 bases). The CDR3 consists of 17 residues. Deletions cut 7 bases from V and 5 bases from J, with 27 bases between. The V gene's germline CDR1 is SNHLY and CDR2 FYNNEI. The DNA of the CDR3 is TGTGCCAGCAAAGAGGAAGTACAAACAGGTGCTTTTGACGAGCAGTACTTC. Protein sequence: CASKEEVQTGAFDEQYF.

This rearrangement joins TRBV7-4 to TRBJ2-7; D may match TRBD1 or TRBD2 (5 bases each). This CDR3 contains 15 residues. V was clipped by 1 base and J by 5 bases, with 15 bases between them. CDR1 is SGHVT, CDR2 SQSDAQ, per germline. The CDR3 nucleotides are TGTGCCAGCAGCTTAGTTCGGGACCCAGTGAACGAGCAGTACTTC. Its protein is CASSLVRDPVNEQYF.

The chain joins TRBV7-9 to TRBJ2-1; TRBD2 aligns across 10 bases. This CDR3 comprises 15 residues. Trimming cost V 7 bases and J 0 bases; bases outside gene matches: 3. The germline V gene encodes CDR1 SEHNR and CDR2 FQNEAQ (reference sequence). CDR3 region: CASISSGSSYNEQFF. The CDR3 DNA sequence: TGTGCCAGCATATCTAGCGGGAGCTCCTACAATGAGCAGTTCTTC.